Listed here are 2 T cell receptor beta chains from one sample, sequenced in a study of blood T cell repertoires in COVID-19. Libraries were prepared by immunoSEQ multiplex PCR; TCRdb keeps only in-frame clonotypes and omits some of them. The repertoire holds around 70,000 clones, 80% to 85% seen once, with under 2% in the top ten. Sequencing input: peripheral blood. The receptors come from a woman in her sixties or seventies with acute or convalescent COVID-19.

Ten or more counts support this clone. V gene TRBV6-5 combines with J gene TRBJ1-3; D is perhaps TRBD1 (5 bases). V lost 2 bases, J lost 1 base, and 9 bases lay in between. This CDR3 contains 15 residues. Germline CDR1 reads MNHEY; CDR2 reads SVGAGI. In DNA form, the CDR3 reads TGTGCCAGCAGTTACGAAGGGGCTTCTGGAAACACCATATATTTT. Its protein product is CASSYEGASGNTIYF.

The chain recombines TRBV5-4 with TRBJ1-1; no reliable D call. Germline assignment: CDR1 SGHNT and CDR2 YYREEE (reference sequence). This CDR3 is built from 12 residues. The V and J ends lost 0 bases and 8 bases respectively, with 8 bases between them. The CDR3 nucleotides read TGTGCCAGCAGCTTGGGAGGGAGGGAAGCTTTCTTT. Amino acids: CASSLGGREAFF.